The 25 T cell receptor beta chains presented below share a single source sample, sequenced in a study of regulatory T cells in long-lasting Graves disease. Time point of the sample: newly diagnosed GD, antithyroid drugs for less than 3 months. Making the TCR library involved RNA that had been extracted from PBMCs. Arm-PCR of CDR3 regions and iRepertoire HTBI primers were used to build TCR beta libraries. In TCRdb, the multiplex PCR reads were re-called with MiXCR into one record per CDR3 protein. The table records 520,000 or so distinct CDR3 sequences, around 12% of them present only once. These data also formed part of another study, on T cells in Graves' hyperthyroidism and ophthalmopathy.

The sequences come from peripheral blood mononuclear cells (PBMCs), collected at new diagnosis, from a patient treated with antithyroid drugs. These TCRs come from a woman in her 30s with Graves disease.

To note about this clonotype: A far larger clone differs by one base, so this is likely a read error. This rearrangement joins TRBV11-2 to TRBJ1-1; D call uncertain. CDR1 SGHAT and CDR2 FQNNGV come from the germline V gene. The CDR3 runs 13 residues. In DNA form, the CDR3 reads TGTGCCAGCAGCTTGAGGACGGGCACTGAAGCTCTCTTT. It specifies CASSLRTGTEALF.

About this clonotype: Only one base separates this from a far larger clonotype, so it likely reflects a read error. The CDR3 spells CASSSALPSYNEQFF. Here the CDR3 DNA reads TGTGCCAGCAGCTCAGCCCTGCCCTCCTACAATGAGCAGTTCTTC. The V gene is TRBV7-2, the J gene TRBJ2-1, with D unresolved. This CDR3 region has 15 residues. Deletions cut 4 bases from V and 0 bases from J, with 10 bases between. The germline V gene encodes CDR1 SGHTA and CDR2 FQGNSA.

The table lists this clonotype with many counts. The chain carries TRBV7-9 and TRBJ1-2, with 7 bases matching TRBD1. The CDR3 covers 17 residues. CDR1 and CDR2 (germline): SEHNR, FQNEAQ (reference sequence). V dropped 3 bases and J dropped 6; count of bases not matched to a gene: 16. CDR3 in amino acids: CASSFPPRGALLDGYTF. In nucleotides, the CDR3 is TGTGCCAGCAGCTTTCCGCCCAGGGGGGCTCTTCTTGATGGCTACACCTTC.

This clonotype has at least ten counts. The rearrangement uses TRBV6-1 and TRBJ1-6; the D is unclear. Trimming cost V 0 bases and J 10 bases, with 10 bases left between them. There are 14 residues in the CDR3. Germline V lookup: CDR1 MNHNS, CDR2 SASEGT. The CDR3 bases are TGTGCCAGCAGTGAAGCGGGGTATAGCTCACCCCTCCACTTT. Protein product: CASSEAGYSSPLHF.

This clonotype came up many times. The chain joins TRBV15 to TRBJ2-6; TRBD1 matches 7 bases. Germline CDR1 reads LNHNV; CDR2 reads YYDKDF (reference sequence). The V segment lost 3 bases and the J segment 1 base; nucleotides outside the gene matches: 0. The CDR3 extends over 15 amino acids. The CDR3 loop reads CATSRTGSGANVLTF. CDR3 sequence (DNA): TGTGCCACCAGCAGGACAGGGTCTGGGGCCAACGTCCTGACTTTC.

This clonotype was seen at least ten times. This chain uses TRBV20-1 with TRBJ2-4; D uncertain. Germline loops: CDR1 DFQATT, CDR2 SNEGSKA (reference sequence). Trimming took 6 bases from V and 6 from J, leaving 9 bases between them. This CDR3 contains 11 residues. The CDR3 sequence is CSARPSNIQYF. DNA for the CDR3: TGCAGTGCGCGTCCCTCAAACATTCAGTACTTC.

This clonotype was observed many times. The V call is TRBV27, the J call TRBJ2-7; TRBD1 agrees at 9 bases. The CDR3 consists of 15 residues. Germline lookup yields CDR1 MNHEY and CDR2 SMNVEV (reference sequence). V shed 6 bases and J 4 bases; nucleotides not matched to a gene: 10. CDR3 coding DNA: TGTGCCAGCAGCTCCCCCGGGACAGGGAGTTACGAGCAGTACTTC. It translates to CASSSPGTGSYEQYF.

This clonotype has a count of ten or more. The V gene is TRBV19, the J gene TRBJ2-1; 11 nucleotides line up with TRBD1. Germline V lookup: CDR1 LNHDA, CDR2 SQIVND (reference sequence). The length of the CDR3 is 16 residues. The V and J ends lost 4 bases and 0 bases, in that order; junction bases with no gene match: 2. CDR3 sequence (DNA): TGTGCCAGTAGTACGGACAGGGGGCCCTCCTACAATGAGCAGTTCTTC. Translated, it gives CASSTDRGPSYNEQFF.

This chain connects TRBV20-1 to TRBJ1-1; 7 nucleotides line up with TRBD1. With V trimmed by 5 bases and J by 1 base, 10 bases remained unmatched. There are 15 residues in the CDR3. Per the germline V gene, CDR1 is DFQATT and CDR2 is SNEGSKA (reference sequence). Here the CDR3 reads CSASALTGRNTEAFF. As DNA, the CDR3 is TGCAGTGCTTCGGCCCTGACAGGGAGGAACACTGAAGCTTTCTTT.

This clonotype showed up many times. The chain joins TRBV28 to TRBJ1-6; 8 bases line up with TRBD1. The CDR3 spans 12 residues. Germline lookup yields CDR1 MDHEN and CDR2 SYDVKM. Trimming cost V 8 bases and J 10 bases; bases outside gene matches: 4. CDR3 sequence reads: CASGTGGSPLHF. As DNA, the CDR3 is TGTGCCAGCGGGACAGGCGGGTCACCCCTCCACTTT.

On this clonotype: A far larger clone lies a single base away; this is likely a read error. V and J are TRBV11-3 and TRBJ2-1, with a tentative D call TRBD2 (5 bases). Germline V lookup: CDR1 SGHNT, CDR2 YENEEA. The length of the CDR3 is 13 residues. The germline V and J ends were trimmed by 3 bases and 10 bases, with 13 bases remaining between them. Written as DNA, the CDR3 is TGTGCCAGCAGCTTTGACCGGGGTCCCGAGCAGTTCTTC. This gives the protein CASSFDRGPEQFF.

This clonotype was counted a single time. This chain joins TRBV20-1 and TRBJ2-1; TRBD2 aligns across 7 bases. Unmatched junction bases numbered 12, after V lost 0 bases and J lost 7 bases. CDR1 and CDR2 (germline): DFQATT, SNEGSKA (reference sequence). The CDR3 totals 16 residues. The CDR3 protein is CSARDWRAAGGNEQFF. The CDR3 bases are TGCAGTGCTAGAGACTGGCGGGCCGCCGGGGGGAATGAGCAGTTCTTC.

This clonotype was seen at least ten times. CDR3 sequence: CASSALSGANVLTF. The DNA of the CDR3 is TGTGCCAGTAGTGCACTTTCTGGGGCCAACGTCCTGACTTTC. The gene calls are TRBV19 and TRBJ2-6, with no clear D. Germline V CDR1 and CDR2: LNHDA, SQIVND (reference sequence). Trimming pared 5 bases from V and 1 base from J, leaving 6 bases between. This CDR3 spans 14 amino acids. The variable domain in full, with the rest retrieved from reference TRBV19 and TRBJ2-6, is DGGITQSPKYLFRKEGQNVTLSCEQNLNHDAMYWYRQDPGQGLRLIYYSQIVNDFQKGDIAEGYSVSREKKESFPLTVTSAQKNPTAFYLCASSALSGANVLTFGAGSRLTVL.

This rearrangement joins TRBV19 to TRBJ2-7, with D unresolved. CDR1 is LNHDA, CDR2 SQIVND, per germline (reference sequence). The CDR3 consists of 15 residues. Trimming left V 4 bases short and J 0 bases short, with 13 bases between. This chain's CDR3 is CASSTGSESSYEQYF. In nucleotides, the CDR3 is TGTGCCAGTAGTACGGGTTCGGAGAGCTCCTACGAGCAGTACTTC.

This clonotype came up once. The J gene is TRBJ2-1, the V gene TRBV20-1, with a possible D match to TRBD1 (6 bases). Trimming cost V 6 bases and J 4 bases, with 13 bases left between them. Germline values: CDR1 DFQATT, CDR2 SNEGSKA (reference sequence). The CDR3 is 13 amino acids. This CDR3 is CSARKDSYNEQFF. The CDR3 DNA follows: TGCAGTGCCCGAAAGGACAGTTACAATGAGCAGTTCTTC.

This chain joins TRBV6-5 and TRBJ1-3, with D hard to call. Trimming took off 8 bases at V and 4 bases at J, with 12 bases between the two ends. The CDR3 consists of 13 residues. Germline V gives CDR1 MNHEY, CDR2 SVGAGI. The CDR3 bases are TGTGCCAGCCGCGGGGTGCCAGGAAACACCATATATTTT. Its translation: CASRGVPGNTIYF.

In its sample, this clonotype was seen many times. This chain joins TRBV14 and TRBJ1-2; no clear D gene. Between the trimmed V and J ends, which lost 2 bases and 1 base, there was a span of 5 bases. Germline CDR1 SGHDN, CDR2 FVKESK. This CDR3 has 13 residues. The CDR3 DNA is TGTGCCAGCAGCCAACCGAGTAACTATGGCTACACCTTC. Translated: CASSQPSNYGYTF.

This clonotype was observed many times. The gene calls are TRBV12-3 or TRBV12-4 and TRBJ2-7; 9 nucleotides agree with TRBD2. V lost 6 bases to trimming and J lost 7 bases; unmatched junction nucleotides: 7. This CDR3 comprises 13 residues. CDR3 DNA: TGTGCCAGCAGCTTGGCGGGAGGGCGGGAGCAGTACTTC. This sequence encodes CASSLAGGREQYF.

To note about this clonotype: A clone one base away is much larger, so this may be a read error. The chain has TRBV19 and TRBJ1-1, with a possible D match to TRBD1 (6 bases). Looked up from germline, CDR1 is LNHDA and CDR2 is SQIVND (reference sequence). This CDR3 region has 18 residues. V was pared by 0 bases and J by 4 bases, with 21 bases between. The CDR3 DNA sequence: TGTGCCAGTAGTATAGAGCAGGTCGGCAGGGGTTGTGGCACTGAAGCTTTCTTT. It encodes CASSIEQVGRGCGTEAFF.

This clonotype has just a few counts. The chain recombines TRBV28 with TRBJ2-1; TRBD1 or TRBD2 may be the D gene (5 bases each). The CDR3 length is 14 residues. The germline CDR1 and CDR2 sequences are MDHEN and SYDVKM. V dropped 7 bases and J dropped 2 bases, with 12 bases sitting between them. This chain's CDR3 is CASTTVGAYNEQFF. The CDR3 coding sequence is TGTGCCAGCACCACCGTGGGGGCCTACAATGAGCAGTTCTTC.

As concerns this clonotype: A much larger clone differs from this one at a single base, so this may be a read error. The chain joins TRBV27 to TRBJ1-1, with D possibly matching TRBD1 (5 bases). CDR1 and CDR2 (germline): MNHEY, SMNVEV (reference sequence). CDR3 length equals 13 residues. The CDR3 DNA is TGTACCAGCAGTTGGAGTCGGGGGAATGAAGCTTTCTTT. Translation: CTSSWSRGNEAFF.

The V call is TRBV4-1, the J call TRBJ1-5; D call uncertain. This CDR3 region has 13 residues. CDR1 and CDR2 (germline): MGHRA, YSYEKL. Trimming stripped 2 bases from V and 7 bases from J, with 9 bases between. The CDR3 DNA follows: TGCGCCAGCAGCCAATTCCCGGGCCAGCCCCAGCATTTT. It translates to CASSQFPGQPQHF.

In its sample, this clonotype was seen a few times. This sequence joins TRBV9 and TRBJ2-1, with D perhaps TRBD2 (5 bases). Trimming stripped 0 bases from V and 4 bases from J, with 14 bases between. CDR1 is SGDLS, CDR2 YYNGEE, per germline. CDR3 size: 16 residues. This CDR3 reads CASSVEVGGYYNEQFF. The DNA of the CDR3 is TGTGCCAGCAGCGTAGAGGTCGGAGGTTATTACAATGAGCAGTTCTTC.

This clonotype was counted at least ten times. The V and J genes are TRBV15 and TRBJ2-3, with D possibly being TRBD2 (6 bases). V was shortened by 1 base and J by 5 bases, with 13 bases between the two germline ends. In germline, CDR1 is LNHNV, CDR2 YYDKDF (reference sequence). The CDR3 has 15 amino acids. The CDR3 DNA is TGTGCCACCAGCAGAGCGGGAGCCCGAAAAGATACGCAGTATTTT. Translating it yields CATSRAGARKDTQYF.

Worth noting for this clonotype: The conserved closing phenylalanine or tryptophan is absent in this CDR3, likely reflecting a read error. This chain joins TRBV6-5 and TRBJ1-2; unclear D gene. The CDR3 runs to 15 residues. Between the trimmed V and J ends, which lost 2 bases and 2 bases, there was a span of 12 bases. Germline V gene lookup returns CDR1 MNHEY and CDR2 SVGAGI. DNA of the CDR3: TGTGCCAGCAGTTACGATGGCTTTGGGAACTATGGCTACACCTCC. It encodes CASSYDGFGNYGYTS.